Presented here are 21 T cell receptor beta chains from one specimen sequenced in a study of T cells in localized non-small cell lung cancer. Here immunoSEQ multiplex PCR was the method, and the copy in TCRdb shows in-frame clones only, minus some. The table shows some 5,900 clones, with around 41% occurring only once. Sequencing used lung tumor tissue, obtained before any cancer treatment. The receptors here all came from a woman aged 40 to 75 with stage II squamous cell lung carcinoma.

The J gene is TRBJ2-5, the V gene TRBV19; a possible D gene is TRBD2 (6 bases). Between the trimmed V and J ends, which lost 2 bases and 2 bases, there was a span of 18 bases. The CDR3 totals 17 residues. Germline V lookup: CDR1 LNHDA, CDR2 SQIVND (reference sequence). In DNA form, the CDR3 reads TGTGCCAGTAGTATATATCGGCGGGGCGGCCTACAAGAGACCCAGTACTTC. Protein sequence: CASSIYRRGGLQETQYF.

This clone was seen a few times. The V and J genes are TRBV7-5 and TRBJ2-3. TRBV7-5 constitutes a pseudogene. There are 14 residues in the CDR3. The CDR3 DNA reads TGTGCCAGCAGCCGCGTGGGTGTGACAGATACGCAGTATTTT. The encoded protein is CASSRVGVTDTQYF.

The chain joins TRBV10-2 to TRBJ2-7, with 11 bases fitting TRBD1. V gave up 6 bases and J gave up 2 bases; unmatched junction bases: 6. This CDR3 comprises 15 residues. Per germline, CDR1 WSHSY and CDR2 SAAADI. CDR3 amino acids: CASRSGTGGPYEQYF. CDR3 bases: TGCGCCAGCAGGAGTGGGACAGGGGGTCCCTACGAGCAGTACTTC.

This clone turned up a few times. The chain joins TRBV2 to TRBJ2-7; no firm D call. In germline, CDR1 is SNHLY, CDR2 FYNNEI. Trimming removed 2 bases at V and 10 bases at J, with 12 bases between. The CDR3 loop spans 12 amino acids. CDR3 bases: TGTGCCAGCAGTGAAAGGCCTAGGCGTCAGTACTTC. This translates into CASSERPRRQYF.

The V and J genes are TRBV29-1 and TRBJ2-3; D is perhaps TRBD1 (5 bases). The V gene's germline CDR1 is SQVTM and CDR2 ANQGSEA. The V gene lost 1 base and the J gene lost 5 bases, with 10 bases spanning the gap. The CDR3 is made up of 13 amino acids. CDR3 amino acids: CSVEGRARDTQYF. CDR3 DNA sequence: TGCAGCGTTGAAGGCAGGGCAAGAGATACGCAGTATTTT.

This clone was seen more than once but under ten times. The chain employs TRBV6-8 and TRBJ2-3; TRBD2 aligns across 8 bases. The CDR3 covers 15 residues. Germline CDR1 MNHGY, CDR2 SAAAGT. After removal of 0 bases from V and 4 bases from J, the junction contained 3 bases not matched to a gene. The CDR3 sequence: CASSYSGTSADTQYF. The DNA of the CDR3 is TGTGCCAGCAGTTACTCCGGGACTAGTGCAGATACGCAGTATTTT.

This clone was seen once. The CDR3, as DNA: TGTGCCAGCCGCCCGGCGGGTGAGCCCGGGGAGCTGTTTTTT. Protein sequence: CASRPAGEPGELFF. The chain carries TRBV6-8 and TRBJ2-2, with a weak D call TRBD2 (5 bases). V gave up 8 bases and J gave up 6 bases, with 16 bases separating them. The germline gives CDR1 MNHGY, CDR2 SAAAGT. The CDR3 consists of 14 residues.

The chain employs TRBV25-1 and TRBJ1-2, with unresolved D. V was shortened by 8 bases and J by 8 bases, with 15 bases between the two germline ends. The CDR3 has 12 residues. Per the germline V gene, CDR1 is MGHDK and CDR2 is SYGVNS. CDR3 DNA: TGTGCCAGCCGGTCGGGCAACGGGGGCTACACCTTC. Translation gives CASRSGNGGYTF.

The chain recombines TRBV2 with TRBJ2-7; weak D call: TRBD1 (7 bases). The germline V and J ends were trimmed by 0 bases and 7 bases, with 16 bases remaining between them. The CDR3 consists of 15 residues. Germline V CDR1 and CDR2: SNHLY, FYNNEI. The CDR3 protein is CASSEASGAGGEQYF. DNA of the CDR3: TGTGCCAGCAGTGAAGCGTCGGGAGCAGGGGGTGAGCAGTACTTC.

The V call is TRBV10-2, the J call TRBJ1-1; D call uncertain. Germline assignment: CDR1 WSHSY and CDR2 SAAADI. There are 15 residues in the CDR3. The V end was cut by 0 bases, the J end by 7 bases, with 15 bases between. The DNA of the CDR3 is TGCGCCAGCAGTGAGTCGGTGAAAGGTCACGATGAAGCTTTCTTT. Translated, it gives CASSESVKGHDEAFF.

In the case of this clone: The same CDR3 arises from other DNA sequences in this sample as well. This chain links TRBV18 with TRBJ2-5; D might be TRBD2 (6 bases). V lost 2 bases and J lost 5, with 6 bases in between. Germline CDR1 reads KGHSH; CDR2 reads LQKENI. This CDR3 has 12 residues. The CDR3 loop reads CASSPGGETQYF. Here the CDR3 DNA reads TGTGCCAGCTCACCAGGAGGGGAGACCCAGTACTTC.

As DNA, the CDR3 is TGTGCCAGCAGCTTAGTGACAGGGAGTAATTCACCCCTCCACTTT. This encodes CASSLVTGSNSPLHF. The chain carries TRBV11-3 and TRBJ1-6; 7 bases line up with TRBD1. J was trimmed by 6 bases and V by 1 base; bases with no gene match: 3. CDR1 and CDR2 (germline): SGHNT, YENEEA. This CDR3 is built from 15 residues.

J is TRBJ1-4 and V is TRBV7-7, with TRBD1 as a possible D gene (5 bases). CDR1 is SSHAT and CDR2 is FNYEAQ in the germline V gene (reference sequence). This CDR3 contains 18 residues. The V end was cut by 5 bases, the J end by 8 bases, with 27 bases between. Here the CDR3 reads CASSPSFGTTELGEKLFF. CDR3 sequence (DNA): TGTGCCAGCAGCCCATCCTTTGGGACGACGGAGTTAGGGGAAAAACTGTTTTTT.

The rearrangement links TRBV7-5 to TRBJ2-1; the D segment call TRBD2 is taken from the table without a DNA check. TRBV7-5 is a documented pseudogene. The length of the CDR3 is 16 residues. CDR3 coding DNA: TGTGCCAGCAGCTTGGGACGGGAGGGCCTGTACAATGAGCAGTTCTTC. This gives the protein CASSLGREGLYNEQFF.

The chain joins TRBV11-3 to TRBJ2-1; the D call may be TRBD1 or TRBD2 (5 bases each). Deletions cut 5 bases from V and 1 base from J, with 15 bases between. CDR1 and CDR2 (germline): SGHNT, YENEEA. This CDR3 is built from 16 residues. DNA of the CDR3: TGTGCCAGCAGCCCAGGGATCGGGGCGTCCTACAATGAGCAGTTCTTC. Translating gives CASSPGIGASYNEQFF.

This clone was detected a few times. The J gene is TRBJ2-3, the V gene TRBV6-8; 15 nucleotides agree with TRBD2. Germline V CDR1 and CDR2: MNHGY, SAAAGT. The CDR3 has 17 amino acids. The junction had 11 bases not matched to a gene; V was cut back by 8 bases and J by 5 bases. DNA for the CDR3: TGTGCCAGCCACCACGCCCCGGGACTAGCGGGGGGAGATACGCAGTATTTT. This codes for CASHHAPGLAGGDTQYF.

The rearrangement uses TRBV12-5 and TRBJ2-1; TRBD2 matches 9 bases. Germline V gene sequence: CDR1 LGHNT, CDR2 FRNRAP. The CDR3 spans 16 residues. After removal of 1 base from V and 7 bases from J, the junction contained 8 bases not matched to a gene. The chain's CDR3 is CASGLETSGNGNEQFF. The CDR3 bases are TGTGCTAGTGGTTTGGAGACTAGCGGTAATGGAAATGAGCAGTTCTTC.

This chain links TRBV9 with TRBJ2-1; D remains unclear. V lost 5 bases to trimming and J lost 5 bases, with 17 bases between them. The CDR3 runs to 15 residues. Germline assignment: CDR1 SGDLS and CDR2 YYNGEE. Here the CDR3 DNA reads TGTGCCAGCAGTTACGGCGGCCACGGAAACAATGAGCAGTTCTTC. This gives the protein CASSYGGHGNNEQFF.

V gene TRBV18 combines with J gene TRBJ2-7; D is perhaps TRBD1 (6 bases). The CDR3 totals 14 residues. Trimming left V 6 bases short and J 4 bases short, with 16 bases between. CDR1 is KGHSH, CDR2 LQKENI, per germline. The DNA of the CDR3 is TGTGCCAGCTCCTCACAGGGATATTTGTACGAGCAGTACTTC. Translation: CASSSQGYLYEQYF. The full variable domain, its missing parts supplied by reference TRBV18 and TRBJ2-7, is NAGVMQNPRHLVRRRGQEARLRCSPMKGHSHVYWYRQLPEEGLKFMVYLQKENIIDESGMPKERFSAEFPKEGPSILRIQQVVRGDSAAYFCASSSQGYLYEQYFGPGTRLTVT.

This clone came up a few times. The chain carries TRBV6-8 and TRBJ2-3; 12 bases are shared with TRBD2. V lost 6 bases, J lost 1 base, and 11 bases stayed unmatched. Germline CDR1 is MNHGY and CDR2 is SAAAGT. The CDR3 covers 18 residues. The CDR3 bases are TGTGCCAGCAGACAAGCAGGCCTAGCGGGGGGGGGCACAGATACGCAGTATTTT. Translated, it gives CASRQAGLAGGGTDTQYF.

The chain combines TRBV12-2 with TRBJ1-1; the table calls TRBD1, which could not be checked here. TRBV12-2 is a pseudogene locus. This CDR3 contains 14 residues. The chain's CDR3 is CAGGTGQMNTEAFF. CDR3 coding DNA: TGTGCCGGAGGTACAGGACAGATGAACACTGAAGCTTTCTTT.